This TCR beta chain comes out of a study of cytomegalovirus exposure and HLA in healthy donors. Unmatched junction bases numbered 0, after V lost 3 bases and J lost 4 bases. This CDR3 region has 15 residues. Germline V gives CDR1 LGHNA, CDR2 YSLEER. The study, taken as a whole, reports: Upon later analysis, TCR association rates were observed to vary by HLA locus, being highest for DRB1 and lowest for HLA-C. In an earlier analysis, productive rearrangement rates for most beta V segments clustered near 87% or 30%.

The PCR contained 60 Vbeta and 13 Jbeta primers. The data were produced by immunoSEQ multiplex PCR, yet TCRdb's version contains in-frame clones alone and is incomplete. The profile shows 95,000 to 150,000 clones, approximately 17% of them singletons. Of note for this clone: What it binds is unknown. Different DNA sequences within this sample yield the same CDR3.

This receptor was identified in a female donor in good health and CMV-seropositive. Sequences were obtained from PBMCs. V gene TRBV4-3 combines with J gene TRBJ2-1, with 13 bases identical to TRBD2. CDR3 loop: CASSQGLAGYNEQFF. In DNA form, the CDR3 reads TGCGCCAGCAGCCAGGGACTAGCGGGGTACAATGAGCAGTTCTTC.